This T cell receptor beta chain was retrieved from a study of blood T cells in healthy people across ages. Primers used in a second PCR of roughly 6 to 12 cycles were a sample-barcoded 5' primer and a J-beta primer mix. TCRdb re-analysed the 5' RACE reads in MiXCR, keeping a single row per CDR3 protein. Here the sample spans 1.5 million to 2 million distinct CDR3 sequences, approximately 50% being singletons. The sequenced sample was blood. The TCR comes from a woman in her 40s in good health.

This CDR3 reads CASSSRPSGGGEQFF. Written as DNA, the CDR3 is TGTGCCAGCAGCTCTCGCCCTAGCGGGGGCGGTGAGCAGTTCTTC. The V call is TRBV5-6, the J call TRBJ2-1, with TRBD2 matching 10 bases. The CDR3 is 15 residues long. Looked up from germline, CDR1 is SGHDT and CDR2 is YYEEEE. J was trimmed by 9 bases and V by 3 bases; bases with no gene match: 9.